What follows are 16 T cell receptor beta chains derived from one specimen sequenced in a study of blood T cell repertoires in COVID-19. Measured with immunoSEQ multiplex PCR; TCRdb has only the in-frame clones, and not every one. The sample shows more than 110,000 clones, 70% to 80% of them seen only once. Material: peripheral blood. The receptors were gathered from a woman in her fifties or sixties with active or convalescent COVID-19.

This rearrangement joins TRBV5-5 to TRBJ1-2; 9 nucleotides agree with TRBD1. CDR1 is SGHKS, CDR2 YYEKEE, per germline (reference sequence). J lost 4 bases, V lost 1 base, and 5 bases had no gene match. The CDR3 is made up of 15 amino acids. The CDR3 sequence is CASSLSTGGAYGYTF. The CDR3 DNA follows: TGTGCCAGCAGCTTGTCCACAGGGGGCGCCTATGGCTACACCTTC.

This chain links TRBV7-2 with TRBJ2-5, with 7 bases fitting TRBD1. J lost 1 base, V lost 4 bases, and 0 bases had no gene match. The CDR3 has 13 residues. Germline CDR1 reads SGHTA; CDR2 reads FQGNSA. CDR3 nucleotide sequence: TGTGCCAGCAGCTGGACAGGCCAAGAGACCCAGTACTTC. This sequence encodes CASSWTGQETQYF.

A few counts support this clone. This chain connects TRBV18 to TRBJ2-7; 9 bases align to TRBD1. Germline V gene lookup returns CDR1 KGHSH and CDR2 LQKENI. The CDR3 has 14 residues. Trimming took 4 bases from V and 3 from J; bases not matched to a gene: 4. The CDR3 DNA is TGTGCCAGCTCACGGGACAGGGACGACTACGAGCAGTACTTC. This codes for CASSRDRDDYEQYF. The whole variable domain, remainder taken from reference TRBV18 and TRBJ2-7, is NAGVMQNPRHLVRRRGQEARLRCSPMKGHSHVYWYRQLPEEGLKFMVYLQKENIIDESGMPKERFSAEFPKEGPSILRIQQVVRGDSAAYFCASSRDRDDYEQYFGPGTRLTVT.

This clone showed up just a few times. J is TRBJ1-6 and V is TRBV6-1, with no clear D. The CDR3 sequence is 14 residues long. The ends were cut back, 3 bases at V and 3 bases at J, with 6 bases in the middle. The V gene's germline CDR1 is MNHNS and CDR2 SASEGT. The CDR3 protein is CASSDSNYNSPLHF. In DNA, the CDR3 is TGTGCCAGCAGTGATTCCAACTATAATTCACCCCTCCACTTT.

This clone was found once. The rearrangement joins TRBV6-2 or TRBV6-3 to TRBJ2-3; unclear D gene. The CDR3 is made up of 15 amino acids. Between the trimmed V and J ends, which lost 6 bases and 6 bases, there was a span of 19 bases. Germline assignment: CDR1 MNHEY and CDR2 SVGEGT. The CDR3 nucleotides are TGTGCCAGCAGCTTCACTACCAGCGAGAGGGATACGCAGTATTTT. Translated, it gives CASSFTTSERDTQYF.

This clone was seen only a few times. The gene calls are TRBV19 and TRBJ1-2; D is possibly TRBD1 (6 bases). The CDR3 sequence is 13 residues long. Trimming removed 6 bases from V and 4 bases from J, with 12 bases in between. The germline V gene has CDR1 LNHDA and CDR2 SQIVND (reference sequence). CDR3 DNA sequence: TGTGCCAGTAGATTGTCGACAGGCTATGGCTACACCTTC. Its protein product is CASRLSTGYGYTF.

This chain joins TRBV4-3 and TRBJ2-7; a possible D gene is TRBD1 (6 bases). The length of the CDR3 is 14 residues. V lost 0 bases and J 4 bases, leaving 10 bases between the germline ends. Germline CDR1 LGHNA, CDR2 YSLEER. The CDR3 DNA reads TGCGCCAGCAGCCAAGACAAACAGGGATACGAGCAGTACTTC. It translates to CASSQDKQGYEQYF.

The V gene is TRBV7-2, the J gene TRBJ2-2; D might be TRBD1 (6 bases). This CDR3 contains 15 residues. CDR1 SGHTA and CDR2 FQGNSA come from the germline V gene. V lost 2 bases to trimming and J lost 7 bases, with 14 bases between them. CDR3 bases: TGTGCCAGCAGCTTAAATACAGGGTTCGGCGGGGAGCTGTTTTTT. It specifies CASSLNTGFGGELFF.

J is TRBJ2-6 and V is TRBV30; D remains unclear. Germline lookup yields CDR1 GTSNPN and CDR2 SVGIG (reference sequence). The CDR3 consists of 13 residues. The V gene lost 3 bases and the J gene lost 4 bases, with 7 bases spanning the gap. CDR3 loop: CAWRPRGANVLTF. For the CDR3, the DNA is TGTGCCTGGAGACCCAGGGGGGCCAACGTCCTGACTTTC.

The chain combines TRBV5-5 with TRBJ1-6; TRBD1 matches at 9 bases. In germline, CDR1 is SGHKS, CDR2 YYEKEE (reference sequence). V dropped 2 bases and J dropped 5; count of bases not matched to a gene: 2. CDR3 length equals 15 residues. For the CDR3, the DNA is TGTGCCAGCAGCTTCTGGACAGGGGATAATTCACCCCTCCACTTT. This translates into CASSFWTGDNSPLHF.

The V gene is TRBV6-1, the J gene TRBJ2-5; 7 positions match TRBD2. The CDR3 has 16 residues. The germline gives CDR1 MNHNS, CDR2 SASEGT. The J segment lost 0 bases and the V segment lost 0 bases, leaving 4 bases of the junction unmatched. As DNA, the CDR3 is TGTGCCAGCAGTGAAGCATGGGGGGGTCACCAAGAGACCCAGTACTTC. Translation gives CASSEAWGGHQETQYF.

The rearrangement uses TRBV7-2 and TRBJ1-2; D unclear. Germline V gene lookup returns CDR1 SGHTA and CDR2 FQGNSA. The V and J ends lost 3 bases and 9 bases respectively, with 17 bases between them. This CDR3 comprises 14 residues. The CDR3 DNA reads as TGTGCCAGCAGCTTCGGGGTTCAGGACGGGCGCTACACCTTC. This codes for CASSFGVQDGRYTF.

The genes are TRBV24-1 and TRBJ2-3, with TRBD2 matching over 9 bases. Trimming removed 0 bases from V and 7 bases from J; junction bases left unmatched: 4. Germline V CDR1 and CDR2: KGHDR, SFDVKD. This CDR3 has 15 residues. In DNA form, the CDR3 reads TGTGCCACCAGTGATTTGGGGCTAGCGGGGTATACGCAGTATTTT. This codes for CATSDLGLAGYTQYF.

J is TRBJ1-2 and V is TRBV30; 11 nucleotides line up with TRBD1. The CDR3 extends over 12 amino acids. Germline V CDR1 and CDR2: GTSNPN, SVGIG (reference sequence). After removal of 3 bases from V and 6 bases from J, the junction contained 0 bases not matched to a gene. This chain's CDR3 is CAWRGQGDGYTF. CDR3 DNA: TGTGCCTGGAGGGGACAGGGGGATGGCTACACCTTC.

The V and J genes are TRBV2 and TRBJ2-7; tentatively, D is TRBD2 (6 bases). CDR1 is SNHLY and CDR2 is FYNNEI in the germline V gene. Trimming shortened V by 0 bases and J by 2 bases, and 11 bases separated the two germline ends. The CDR3 is made up of 15 amino acids. The CDR3 DNA reads TGTGCCAGCAGTGAAGCGCTAAGGAGGGCCTACGAGCAGTACTTC. It specifies CASSEALRRAYEQYF.

The genes are TRBV7-2 and TRBJ1-2; TRBD1 matches 8 bases. V was pared by 4 bases and J by 4 bases, with 8 bases of the junction left unmatched. Looked up from germline, CDR1 is SGHTA and CDR2 is FQGNSA. This CDR3 comprises 15 residues. The CDR3 sequence: CASSSQGQEFYGYTF. The CDR3 nucleotides are TGTGCCAGCAGCTCCCAGGGACAGGAGTTCTATGGCTACACCTTC.